These 26 T cell receptor beta chains came from one sample sequenced in a study of persistence of HIV-infected CD4 T cells. These receptors' antigens are unknown. Overlapping HIV-1 Gag 15-mer peptides at 0.95 to 1 ug per peptide per mL were used. CD4+ T cells upregulating both CD40 ligand and CD69 were sorted as responding cells. Sequencing used immunoSEQ version 4 in survey mode. Measured with immunoSEQ multiplex PCR; TCRdb has only the in-frame clones, and not every one. This repertoire shows about 32,000 clones, 70% found once; its top ten account for roughly 1.5%. The material was CD4+ T cells sorted from PBMCs after roughly 18-hour stimulation, obtained from a patient who received antiretroviral therapy. The source is an adult man with HIV who was CMV-seropositive.

This clone was observed a handful of times. The gene calls are TRBV3-1 (or the pseudogene TRBV3-2) and TRBJ1-4; TRBD1 aligns across 7 bases. CDR1 is LGHDT and CDR2 is YNNKEL in the germline V gene (reference sequence). Unmatched junction bases numbered 6, after V lost 1 base and J lost 4 bases. The CDR3 has 16 amino acids. In DNA, the CDR3 is TGTGCCAGCAGCCAAGCACCCCAGGGGGTTAATGAAAAACTGTTTTTT. Protein: CASSQAPQGVNEKLFF.

CDR3 region: CASRQRGGRGPLTSTDTQYF. DNA for the CDR3: TGTGCAAGTCGCCAGCGGGGGGGGCGAGGCCCGCTTACTAGCACAGATACGCAGTATTTT. The rearrangement uses TRBV12-2 and TRBJ2-3; the DNA was not compared with TRBD2, the D call given in the table. TRBV12-2 is marked as a pseudogene. The CDR3 is 20 amino acids.

The V call is TRBV3-1 (or the pseudogene TRBV3-2), the J call TRBJ1-1, with a possible D match to TRBD1 (6 bases). The CDR3 has 13 residues. CDR1 is LGHDT, CDR2 YNNKEL, per germline (reference sequence). V was shortened by 5 bases and J by 4 bases, with 11 bases between the two germline ends. CDR3: CASSSTGTTEAFF. The CDR3 bases are TGTGCCAGCAGCTCAACAGGGACCACTGAAGCTTTCTTT.

The chain employs TRBV6-1 and TRBJ1-6, with D possibly TRBD1 on 5 matching bases. CDR3 size: 15 residues. V was pared by 3 bases and J by 7 bases, with 13 bases between. From germline, CDR1 is MNHNS and CDR2 SASEGT. The CDR3 DNA reads as TGTGCCAGCAGTGACAGTGGGGCGTCGAATTCACCCCTCCACTTT. Amino acid sequence: CASSDSGASNSPLHF.

A single count supports this clone. V is TRBV2 and J is TRBJ1-1; D gene uncertain. Germline loops: CDR1 SNHLY, CDR2 FYNNEI. Trimming took off 1 base at V and 4 bases at J, with 7 bases between the two ends. There are 13 residues in the CDR3. CDR3 residues: CASSEDSVTEAFF. CDR3 coding DNA: TGTGCCAGCAGTGAAGATTCGGTCACTGAAGCTTTCTTT.

This clone is labeled as medium-sized. The CDR3 coding sequence is TGCAGCGTGGGACAGGGGGCGAACACTGAAGCTTTCTTT. This gives the protein CSVGQGANTEAFF. This rearrangement joins TRBV29-1 to TRBJ1-1, with 12 nucleotides matching TRBD1. V lost 6 bases to trimming and J lost 1 base; unmatched junction nucleotides: 0. This CDR3 has 13 residues. CDR1 and CDR2 (germline): SQVTM, ANQGSEA. Supplemented by reference TRBV29-1 and TRBJ1-1, the full variable domain reads SAVISQKPSRDICQRGTSLTIQCQVDSQVTMMFWYRQQPGQSLTLIATANQGSEATYESGFVIDKFPISRPNLTFSTLTVSNMSPEDSSIYLCSVGQGANTEAFFGQGTRLTVV.

This clone showed up just once. The sample carries other DNA sequences with the same CDR3. The chain links TRBV24-1 to TRBJ1-2, with D perhaps TRBD1 (5 bases). Germline lookup yields CDR1 KGHDR and CDR2 SFDVKD. Trimming cost V 4 bases and J 4 bases, with 9 bases left between them. This CDR3 has 13 residues. DNA for the CDR3: TGTGCCACCAGTGAAAGGGGAGGCTATGGCTACACCTTC. Encoded protein: CATSERGGYGYTF.

The genes are TRBV7-2 and TRBJ2-4; possibly TRBD1 for D (6 bases). Germline-derived CDR1 and CDR2 are SGHTA and FQGNSA. The V end lost 5 bases, the J end lost 2 bases, and 7 bases lay between the germline ends. CDR3 length: 13 amino acids. CDR3 in DNA: TGTGCCAGCAGCGACAGGTCCAAAAACATTCAGTACTTC. The encoded protein is CASSDRSKNIQYF.

About this clone: A much larger clone differs by one base, so this may be a read error. This chain joins TRBV7-6 and TRBJ1-5; D is undetermined. Germline values: CDR1 SGHVS, CDR2 FNYEAQ. CDR3 length equals 13 residues. V lost 3 bases, J lost 0 bases, and 3 bases lay in between. The CDR3 reads CASSFNSNQPQHF. DNA for the CDR3: TGTGCCAGCAGCTTTAATAGCAATCAGCCCCAGCATTTT.

The V and J genes are TRBV9 and TRBJ2-3; perhaps TRBD1 as D (5 bases). V lost 2 bases, J lost 1 base, and 11 bases lay in between. Germline V CDR1 and CDR2: SGDLS, YYNGEE. The CDR3 is 15 residues long. The CDR3 loop is CASSVWGVGTDTQYF. DNA of the CDR3: TGTGCCAGCAGCGTCTGGGGCGTGGGCACAGATACGCAGTATTTT.

For this clone: Sequence at one end of the junction differs from germline and may be a read error. This chain joins TRBV20-1 and TRBJ1-5; D uncertain. The germline gives CDR1 DFQATT, CDR2 SNEGSKA (reference sequence). The CDR3 has 10 residues. DNA for the CDR3: TGCAGTGGGGGTCCCCCGTACTGGAACTTT. As protein: CSGGPPYWNF.

The chain uses TRBV9 and TRBJ1-1; tentative D call: TRBD1 (5 bases). Germline lookup yields CDR1 SGDLS and CDR2 YYNGEE. V was shortened by 1 base and J by 0 bases, with 10 bases between the two germline ends. The CDR3 consists of 15 residues. This CDR3 is CASSVHPDMNTEAFF. CDR3 DNA: TGTGCCAGCAGCGTACACCCGGACATGAACACTGAAGCTTTCTTT.

J is TRBJ1-5 and V is TRBV5-6; D unresolved. The V end was cut by 4 bases, the J end by 2 bases, with 25 bases between. Germline CDR1 is SGHDT and CDR2 is YYEEEE. The CDR3 totals 19 residues. CDR3 residues: CASSHNPGSEAGGNQPQHF. The CDR3 DNA reads as TGTGCCAGCAGCCATAACCCGGGGTCGGAAGCGGGAGGCAATCAGCCCCAGCATTTT.

The chain joins TRBV5-1 to TRBJ2-3, with 8 nucleotides matching TRBD2. Looked up from germline, CDR1 is SGHRS and CDR2 is YFSETQ. V lost 0 bases to trimming and J lost 6 bases; unmatched junction nucleotides: 9. The length of the CDR3 is 16 residues. CDR3 in amino acids: CASSLDPGGILDTQYF. The CDR3 DNA reads as TGCGCCAGCAGCTTGGATCCGGGAGGGATTCTGGATACGCAGTATTTT.

By proportion, this clone is medium-sized (0.01 to 0.1%). The genes are TRBV28 and TRBJ1-2; 8 nucleotides agree with TRBD1. V trimming: 4 bases; J trimming: 7 bases; junction bases outside the gene matches: 8. The CDR3 loop spans 14 amino acids. The germline gives CDR1 MDHEN, CDR2 SYDVKM. This chain's CDR3 is CASSSDRGLFGYTF. The CDR3 DNA is TGTGCCAGCAGTTCCGACAGGGGATTGTTTGGCTACACCTTC.

The chain employs TRBV28 and TRBJ2-5; 7 nucleotides line up with TRBD2. Per germline, CDR1 MDHEN and CDR2 SYDVKM. The CDR3 consists of 15 residues. J was trimmed by 0 bases and V by 6 bases; bases with no gene match: 7. The DNA of the CDR3 is TGTGCCAGCAGGCCTAGCGGCGGGAACCAAGAGACCCAGTACTTC. Translated, it gives CASRPSGGNQETQYF.

The V gene is TRBV19, the J gene TRBJ2-3, with D possibly TRBD2 on 7 matching bases. V was shortened by 3 bases and J by 3 bases, with 22 bases between the two germline ends. The CDR3 contains 18 residues. The germline V gene has CDR1 LNHDA and CDR2 SQIVND (reference sequence). The CDR3 protein is CASSIGQGGAIRTDTQYF. The CDR3, as DNA: TGTGCCAGTAGTATCGGGCAAGGGGGGGCCATTAGAACAGATACGCAGTATTTT.

This clone was picked up one time. This CDR3 reads CASSRRGTGLGYTF. CDR3 nucleotide sequence: TGTGCCAGCAGCCGACGGGGGACAGGGTTAGGCTACACCTTC. V gene TRBV9 combines with J gene TRBJ1-2; 9 bases agree with TRBD1. CDR3 length: 14 amino acids. Germline V CDR1 and CDR2: SGDLS, YYNGEE. Trimming took 4 bases from V and 8 from J; bases not matched to a gene: 9.

The chain has TRBV9 and TRBJ2-5, with unresolved D. The V end lost 0 bases, the J end lost 3 bases, and 12 bases lay between the germline ends. CDR3 size: 15 residues. Per germline, CDR1 SGDLS and CDR2 YYNGEE. The CDR3 spells CASSVGLSREETQYF. In DNA, the CDR3 is TGTGCCAGCAGCGTAGGGCTCAGCCGGGAAGAGACCCAGTACTTC. Looking up the rest from reference TRBV9 and TRBJ2-5 gives the full variable domain: DSGVTQTPKHLITATGQRVTLRCSPRSGDLSVYWYQQSLDQGLQFLIQYYNGEERAKGNILERFSAQQFPDLHSELNLSSLELGDSALYFCASSVGLSREETQYFGPGTRLLVL.

This sequence joins TRBV4-1 and TRBJ1-5, with no clear D. Per germline, CDR1 MGHRA and CDR2 YSYEKL. CDR3 length: 16 amino acids. V was clipped by 0 bases and J by 9 bases, with 18 bases between them. The CDR3 DNA reads as TGCGCCAGCAGCCAAGATTCCTCCGGACCCCGGGGGCCCCAGCATTTT. It codes for CASSQDSSGPRGPQHF.

CDR3 sequence reads: CASSHMDSTGEAFF. CDR3 bases: TGTGCCAGCAGTCACATGGACAGCACCGGAGAAGCTTTCTTT. V is TRBV6-5 and J is TRBJ1-1; weak D call: TRBD1 (6 bases). CDR3 length: 14 amino acids. V lost 5 bases, J lost 8 bases, and 18 bases lay in between. Germline CDR1 reads MNHEY; CDR2 reads SVGAGI.

By share, this clone ranks as medium-sized. This CDR3 is CASSLRGNTEAFF. CDR3 DNA sequence: TGTGCCAGCAGCTTAAGGGGAAACACTGAAGCTTTCTTT. The chain employs TRBV11-3 and TRBJ1-1; D perhaps matches TRBD1 (5 bases). Germline lookup yields CDR1 SGHNT and CDR2 YENEEA. V gave up 2 bases and J gave up 2 bases, with 6 bases separating them. CDR3 length: 13 residues.

The rearrangement joins TRBV15 to TRBJ2-7; D is possibly TRBD1 (6 bases). This CDR3 is 15 amino acids long. Germline CDR1 LNHNV, CDR2 YYDKDF (reference sequence). Trimming removed 0 bases at V and 5 bases at J, with 14 bases between. CDR3 sequence: CATSRDIQGQDEQYF. Written as DNA, the CDR3 is TGTGCCACCAGCAGAGATATACAGGGCCAGGACGAGCAGTACTTC. The full variable domain, completed using reference TRBV15 and TRBJ2-7, is DAMVIQNPRYQVTQFGKPVTLSCSQTLNHNVMYWYQQKSSQAPKLLFHYYDKDFNNEADTPDNFQSRRPNTSFCFLDIRSPGLGDTAMYLCATSRDIQGQDEQYFGPGTRLTVT.

The chain carries TRBV27 and TRBJ1-6; D perhaps matches TRBD1 (5 bases). Germline V gives CDR1 MNHEY, CDR2 SMNVEV (reference sequence). V was clipped by 3 bases and J by 7 bases, with 13 bases between them. The CDR3 is made up of 15 amino acids. The CDR3 nucleotides read TGTGCCAGCAGTTTGGGCGCAGGGCTCAATTCACCCCTCCACTTT. Its translation: CASSLGAGLNSPLHF.

The chain joins TRBV5-1 to TRBJ1-4; D is ambiguous. Germline V gene lookup returns CDR1 SGHRS and CDR2 YFSETQ. The CDR3 length is 15 residues. V was trimmed by 0 bases and J by 6 bases, leaving 12 bases between them. CDR3 in amino acids: CASSLGAAIDEKLFF. The DNA of the CDR3 is TGCGCCAGCAGCTTGGGGGCAGCGATTGATGAAAAACTGTTTTTT.

This chain joins TRBV28 and TRBJ2-7; 7 bases line up with TRBD1. The CDR3 has 15 residues. In germline, CDR1 is MDHEN, CDR2 SYDVKM. Trimming at V came to 5 bases and at J to 0 bases, leaving 7 bases not matched to a gene. The CDR3 reads CASSPGTATSYEQYF. Written as DNA, the CDR3 is TGTGCCAGCAGTCCCGGGACAGCGACCTCCTACGAGCAGTACTTC.